These 16 T cell receptor beta chains were sequenced from one sample in a study of CD8 T cells in Susac syndrome. After extraction with the RNeasy kit, about 0.45 to 1 ug of the RNA was reverse transcribed using random hexamers. MiXCR, run by TCRdb on the immunoSEQ multiplex PCR reads, gives a single entry per CDR3 protein. This sample carries 180,000 or so distinct CDR3 sequences, around 94% of them seen once, and the ten largest clones take around 0.14%. The sample taken for sequencing was CD4+ T cells from PBMCs. The receptors derive from a human donor in good health.

The J gene is TRBJ2-3, the V gene TRBV3-1; 8 bases align to TRBD2. J lost 10 bases, V lost 4 bases, and 7 bases had no gene match. Germline V CDR1 and CDR2: LGHDT, YNNKEL (reference sequence). This CDR3 is built from 13 residues. CDR3 region: CASSPLGGLAQYF. In nucleotides, the CDR3 is TGTGCCAGCAGCCCCCTCGGGGGACTAGCGCAGTATTTT.

The chain combines TRBV29-1 with TRBJ1-1; D is uncertain. The CDR3 has 12 residues. The germline gives CDR1 SQVTM, CDR2 ANQGSEA. V was trimmed by 2 bases and J by 5 bases, leaving 9 bases between them. The CDR3 here is CSVEPPSTEAFF. CDR3 nucleotides: TGCAGCGTTGAACCCCCCTCAACTGAAGCTTTCTTT.

The chain couples TRBV29-1 to TRBJ2-7; TRBD2 agrees at 10 bases. This CDR3 contains 14 residues. V lost 6 bases to trimming and J lost 9 bases; unmatched junction nucleotides: 14. The germline V gene has CDR1 SQVTM and CDR2 ANQGSEA. The CDR3 here is CSVLFGVAGGLQYF. DNA for the CDR3: TGCAGCGTCCTGTTCGGTGTAGCGGGGGGCCTGCAGTACTTC.

The V call is TRBV28, the J call TRBJ2-7, with D hard to call. CDR1 MDHEN and CDR2 SYDVKM come from the germline V gene. Trimming took 6 bases from V and 2 from J, leaving 17 bases between them. The CDR3 has 15 residues. The DNA of the CDR3 is TGTGCCAGCAGCCAACTTCGCATGACGACCTACGAGCAGTACTTC. It translates to CASSQLRMTTYEQYF.

This clonotype was recorded a few times. This chain connects TRBV2 to TRBJ2-1; D unclear. This CDR3 comprises 11 residues. Trimming shortened V by 6 bases and J by 4 bases, and 4 bases separated the two germline ends. Per germline, CDR1 SNHLY and CDR2 FYNNEI. Here the CDR3 DNA reads TGTGCCAGCAGGATATACAATGAGCAGTTCTTC. Translation gives CASRIYNEQFF.

The V call is TRBV7-9, the J call TRBJ1-5; D ambiguous. The germline V gene has CDR1 SEHNR and CDR2 FQNEAQ (reference sequence). V was pared by 5 bases and J by 1 base, with 9 bases between. CDR3 length: 14 residues. The CDR3 spells CASSPSLSNQPQHF. The DNA for the CDR3 is TGTGCCAGCAGCCCTAGCTTAAGCAATCAGCCCCAGCATTTT.

This chain joins TRBV30 and TRBJ2-7, with D possibly being TRBD1 (5 bases). From germline, CDR1 is GTSNPN and CDR2 SVGIG (reference sequence). V lost 2 bases, J lost 5 bases, and 10 bases lay in between. This CDR3 comprises 12 residues. Here the CDR3 reads CAWSRGVDEQYF. The CDR3 DNA sequence: TGTGCCTGGAGTAGGGGCGTGGACGAGCAGTACTTC.

This chain uses TRBV25-1 with TRBJ2-7; tentative D call: TRBD1 (6 bases). CDR1 and CDR2 (germline): MGHDK, SYGVNS. Trimming took off 6 bases at V and 3 bases at J, with 9 bases between the two ends. The CDR3 is 12 residues long. The CDR3 here is CASSEGVYEQYF. DNA for the CDR3: TGTGCCAGCAGCGAGGGGGTCTACGAGCAGTACTTC.

The chain combines TRBV6-2 or TRBV6-3 with TRBJ2-1, with 12 bases that match TRBD1. In germline, CDR1 is MNHEY, CDR2 SVGEGT. The CDR3 extends over 15 amino acids. With V trimmed by 5 bases and J by 7 bases, 6 bases remained unmatched. For the CDR3, the DNA is TGTGCCAGCAGTAGGGGACAGGGGGCGAGAAATGAGCAGTTCTTC. This sequence encodes CASSRGQGARNEQFF.

The chain recombines TRBV6-5 with TRBJ2-7; D is unclear. The CDR3 is 13 residues long. Germline V lookup: CDR1 MNHEY, CDR2 SVGAGI. Trimming left V 6 bases short and J 5 bases short, with 14 bases between. As DNA, the CDR3 is TGTGCCAGCAGGGTTGGCACGACCCACGAGCAGTACTTC. Protein: CASRVGTTHEQYF.

The rearrangement links TRBV7-9 to TRBJ2-3; TRBD1 matches at 7 bases. CDR3 length equals 13 residues. Germline CDR1 is SEHNR and CDR2 is FQNEAQ (reference sequence). J lost 4 bases, V lost 7 bases, and 5 bases had no gene match. CDR3: CASTLGQPDTQYF. The CDR3 DNA follows: TGTGCCAGCACGCTGGGACAGCCAGATACGCAGTATTTT.

The V call is TRBV12-3 or TRBV12-4, the J call TRBJ1-2, with 12 bases lining up with TRBD1. V lost 6 bases to trimming and J lost 8 bases; unmatched junction nucleotides: 7. The CDR3 spans 14 residues. Here the CDR3 DNA reads TGTGCCAGCAGACTGGGGACAGGGGGCGCCGGCTACACCTTC. This sequence encodes CASRLGTGGAGYTF.

The chain carries TRBV18 and TRBJ1-2, with 8 bases that match TRBD1. CDR1 and CDR2 (germline): KGHSH, LQKENI. V dropped 3 bases and J dropped 8; count of bases not matched to a gene: 8. The CDR3 runs to 14 residues. CDR3 DNA: TGTGCCAGCTCACCGACGGACAGGGCTCGGGGCTACACCTTC. It encodes CASSPTDRARGYTF. Variable domain in full (rest from reference TRBV18 and TRBJ1-2): NAGVMQNPRHLVRRRGQEARLRCSPMKGHSHVYWYRQLPEEGLKFMVYLQKENIIDESGMPKERFSAEFPKEGPSILRIQQVVRGDSAAYFCASSPTDRARGYTFGSGTRLTVV.

The rearrangement joins TRBV20-1 to TRBJ2-5; D gene ambiguous. The germline gives CDR1 DFQATT, CDR2 SNEGSKA (reference sequence). V was pared by 2 bases and J by 2 bases, with 9 bases between. The CDR3 loop spans 13 amino acids. The CDR3 sequence is CSARIARQETQYF. CDR3 DNA sequence: TGCAGTGCTAGAATAGCCCGGCAAGAGACCCAGTACTTC.

The rearrangement uses TRBV6-6 and TRBJ1-6, with 7 bases identical to TRBD1. V lost 6 bases, J lost 11 bases, and 10 bases stayed unmatched. CDR3 length: 14 amino acids. Per the germline V gene, CDR1 is MNHNY and CDR2 is SVGAGI (reference sequence). CDR3 in amino acids: CASREDRYRAPLHF. CDR3 in DNA: TGTGCCAGCAGGGAGGACAGGTATAGGGCACCCCTCCACTTT.

The chain employs TRBV2 and TRBJ1-5, with 8 bases aligning to TRBD1. J gave up 1 base and V 5 bases, and 1 base lay outside the gene matches. Germline V lookup: CDR1 SNHLY, CDR2 FYNNEI. The CDR3 length is 14 residues. This chain's CDR3 is CASSRQGSNQPQHF. The CDR3 DNA reads as TGTGCCAGCAGTAGACAGGGGAGCAATCAGCCCCAGCATTTT.